These T cell receptor beta chains were read from a single sample in a study of blood T cell repertoires in COVID-19. The table came from immunoSEQ multiplex PCR; TCRdb's copy has only in-frame clones and leaves some out. This sample has 160,000 or so clones; about 90% occur once, and the top ten carry 4%. The source material was peripheral blood. Every receptor here comes from a woman between 70 and 85 years old with acute or convalescent COVID-19. CDR3s include the opening cysteine and the closing phenylalanine or tryptophan. Fields, in order: V gene, D gene, J gene, clone size, CDR3 DNA, CDR3 protein. A D gene is named only where the DNA matches it firmly. Clone size is shown for a subset of rows, as once, few, many or a class of expanded clone.

>TRBV5-1|TRBD2|TRBJ2-1|NA
TGCGCCAGCAGCCTCACGGGAGGGGGACGGGGTGAGCAGTTCTTC
CASSLTGGGRGEQFF
>TRBV7-8|TRBD1|TRBJ1-2|NA
TGTGCCAGCAGCCACCAAAGACAGGGGAAAGGCTACACCTTC
CASSHQRQGKGYTF
>TRBV5-1|TRBD1|TRBJ1-1|NA
TGCGCCAGCAGCTTGGCGGGGACAGGAGGCCGCACTGAAGCTTTCTTT
CASSLAGTGGRTEAFF
>TRBV5-6|NA|TRBJ1-6|NA
TGTGCCAGCAGCTTCCTTAATTCACCCCTCCACTTT
CASSFLNSPLHF
>TRBV12-3/TRBV12-4|NA|TRBJ2-1|NA
TGTGCCAGCAGTTTCGCTAGCAGTGAGCAGTTCTTC
CASSFASSEQFF
>TRBV20-1|TRBD2|TRBJ2-7|NA
TGCAGTGCTAGTAGACTAGCGGGAGTTCGGTACGAGCAGTACTTC
CSASRLAGVRYEQYF
>TRBV27|NA|TRBJ2-7|NA
TGTGCCAGCAGTCCCTTCCCCGATATACAATACGAGCAGTACTTC
CASSPFPDIQYEQYF
>TRBV24-1|TRBD2|TRBJ2-1|once
TGTGCCACCAGTGATGCTAGCGGGAGAGACTTAACCAATGAGCAGTTCTTC
CATSDASGRDLTNEQFF
>TRBV14|NA|TRBJ2-7|NA
TGTGCCAGCAGCCAAGAAGCTAATCGGGTCTACTACGAGCAGTACTTC
CASSQEANRVYYEQYF
>TRBV6-5|NA|TRBJ2-1|NA
TGTGCCAGCAGTAGCCGGGGGGAGCAGTTCTTC
CASSSRGEQFF
>TRBV4-2|TRBD1|TRBJ1-5|NA
TGTGCCAGCAGCCAAGGAACACAGGGGGGGATTCAGCCCCAGCATTTT
CASSQGTQGGIQPQHF
>TRBV9|TRBD1|TRBJ1-1|few
TGTGCCAGCAGCGTAGACGACCCGGGACAGGCGAACACTGAAGCTTTCTTT
CASSVDDPGQANTEAFF
>TRBV19|NA|TRBJ1-5|NA
TGTGCCAGTAGTATAGCGGCAGGGGATCAGCCCCAGCATTTT
CASSIAAGDQPQHF
>TRBV4-1|NA|TRBJ2-6|NA
TGCGCCAGCAGCGCTCAAGTTATGCGGTCTCTCCTCTCTGGGGCCAACGTCCTGACTTTC
CASSAQVMRSLLSGANVLTF
>TRBV29-1|TRBD1|TRBJ1-2|NA
TGCAGCGTTGAAGACAGGCAGGGACAGGGGCAATATGGCTACACCTTC
CSVEDRQGQGQYGYTF
>TRBV12-3/TRBV12-4|NA|TRBJ2-1|NA
TGTGCCAGCAGTTTATCGTTCGATGAGCAGTTCTTC
CASSLSFDEQFF
>TRBV29-1|NA|TRBJ2-1|NA
TGCAGCGTAAAGGTAGGGGCCAATGAGCAGTTCTTC
CSVKVGANEQFF
>TRBV7-9|NA|TRBJ1-2|NA
TGTGCCAGCAGCTTACCAGGGTCCTATGGCTACACCTTC
CASSLPGSYGYTF
>TRBV7-9|NA|TRBJ1-5|NA
TGTGCCAGCAGTTACTCAGGGTCAGCACAGCCCCAGCATTTT
CASSYSGSAQPQHF
>TRBV29-1|TRBD2|TRBJ2-3|NA
TGCAGCGTTGAAGGGACTAGCGGCACAGATACGCAGTATTTT
CSVEGTSGTDTQYF
>TRBV7-8|TRBD1|TRBJ1-1|once
TGTGCCAGCAGAACGACAGGGGAGGGCACTGAAGCTTTCTTT
CASRTTGEGTEAFF
>TRBV10-3|NA|TRBJ2-1|NA
TGTGCCACCCACGGCGGGATTGATGAGCAGTTCTTC
CATHGGIDEQFF
>TRBV5-4|TRBD1|TRBJ2-3|NA
TGTGCCAGCAGCTTGGGACAGGGTAGCACAGATACGCAGTATTTT
CASSLGQGSTDTQYF
>TRBV30|TRBD1|TRBJ1-6|NA
TGTGCCTGGAACCGCGGGACAGCTAATTCACCCCTCCACTTT
CAWNRGTANSPLHF
>TRBV6-5|TRBD1|TRBJ1-5|NA
TGTGCCACCGCCGGACAGGCGGCTAATCAGCCCCAGCATTTT
CATAGQAANQPQHF
>TRBV10-3|TRBD2|TRBJ2-7|once
TGTGCCATCAGTGAGGCGACGGGAGGCCCTCGCGAGCAGTACTTC
CAISEATGGPREQYF
>TRBV30|NA|TRBJ2-7|NA
TGTGCCTGGAGTGTAAAAGGCCGGGGAGAGCAGTACTTC
CAWSVKGRGEQYF
>TRBV7-2|TRBD1|TRBJ2-5|NA
TGTGCCAGCAGCTTAGGACTCAGGGGGTGGGAGACCCAGTACTTC
CASSLGLRGWETQYF
>TRBV18|NA|TRBJ1-4|NA
TGTGCCAGCTCACCACGGGCGGGGGAAAAACTGTTTTTT
CASSPRAGEKLFF
>TRBV27|TRBD2|TRBJ2-1|NA
TGTGCCAGCAGGAATGCCGGGACTAGCGGGGCCAATGAGCAGTTCTTC
CASRNAGTSGANEQFF
>TRBV6-5|NA|TRBJ2-2|NA
TGTGCCAGCAATATACACAACACCGGGGAGCTGTTTTTT
CASNIHNTGELFF
>TRBV6-6|TRBD1|TRBJ1-5|NA
TGTGCCAGCAGTCCGGGACAGACTAGCAATCAGCCCCAGCATTTT
CASSPGQTSNQPQHF
>TRBV10-3|NA|TRBJ1-1|NA
TGTGCCATCAAGAGCGTGATGAACACTGAAGCTTTCTTT
CAIKSVMNTEAFF
>TRBV10-3|TRBD2|TRBJ2-5|NA
TGTGCCATCAGTCCCGGGGTAGCGGGGGGAGAGACCCAGTACTTC
CAISPGVAGGETQYF
>TRBV30|TRBD1|TRBJ1-5|NA
TGTGCCTGGGGGACAGGGCCCAGTCAGCCCCAGCATTTT
CAWGTGPSQPQHF
>TRBV12-5|NA|TRBJ1-2|NA
TGTGCTAGTGGTTTGTCAGCGGGGGGTGGCTACACCTTC
CASGLSAGGGYTF
>TRBV25-1|TRBD1|TRBJ1-1|NA
TGTGCCAGCAGTGAGGCAGGGGGTTACACTGAAGCTTTCTTT
CASSEAGGYTEAFF
>TRBV4-3|NA|TRBJ2-3|NA
TGCGCCAGCAGCGAAGAGGGGGGATCAGATACGCAGTATTTT
CASSEEGGSDTQYF
>TRBV3-1/TRBV3-2|NA|TRBJ2-6|NA
TGTGCCAGCAGCCAAGTGAGGGCGTCTGGGGCCAACGTCCTGACTTTC
CASSQVRASGANVLTF
>TRBV11-3|TRBD2|TRBJ2-1|NA
TGTGCCAGCAGCAAAGAGGTCAGGGGACTAGCGGGAAGCAAGGAGCAGTTCTTC
CASSKEVRGLAGSKEQFF
>TRBV6-2/TRBV6-3|TRBD1|TRBJ1-5|once
TGTGCCAGCAGTTACGACAGGGGGCTATATCAGCCCCAGCATTTT
CASSYDRGLYQPQHF
>TRBV10-3|TRBD1|TRBJ1-2|NA
TGTGCCATCAGTGAGTTACAGGGGGCGGGCTATGGCTACACCTTC
CAISELQGAGYGYTF
>TRBV6-2/TRBV6-3|TRBD1|TRBJ1-5|NA
TGTGCCAGCAGCGAGCCAGGGGGCGCGCAGCCCCAGCATTTT
CASSEPGGAQPQHF
>TRBV7-9|NA|TRBJ1-1|NA
TGTGCCAGCAGCTTAGCGTCCAGGGGTGAAGCTTTCTTT
CASSLASRGEAFF
>TRBV9|TRBD1|TRBJ2-7|NA
TGTGCCAGCAGCGTAGGAAGTGGGACAGGGGGCTACGAGCAGTACTTC
CASSVGSGTGGYEQYF
>TRBV15|NA|TRBJ2-2|NA
TGTGCCACCAGCAGAGATCCGGACACCGGGGAGCTGTTTTTT
CATSRDPDTGELFF
>TRBV30|NA|TRBJ1-2|once
TGTGCCTGCAACAGGGAGCAGCTGGATAACTATGGCTACACCTTC
CACNREQLDNYGYTF
>TRBV2|NA|TRBJ1-4|NA
TGTGCCAGCAGATTACAGATAAGTAATGAAAAACTGTTTTTT
CASRLQISNEKLFF
>TRBV20-1|NA|TRBJ2-3|NA
TGCAGTGCTAGTGGTCCGGCCCTCGGGGAAGATACGCAGTATTTT
CSASGPALGEDTQYF
>TRBV7-2|TRBD1|TRBJ2-1|NA
TGTGCCAGCAGCCGGGGACAGGGGGATAACGATGAGCAGTTCTTC
CASSRGQGDNDEQFF
>TRBV7-9|NA|TRBJ2-1|NA
TGTGCCAGCAGCTCCTTCCAGGGTCGGGCGGGGAATGAGCAGTTCTTC
CASSSFQGRAGNEQFF
>TRBV9|NA|TRBJ2-5|NA
TGTGCCAGCAGCGTAGAGCAGGGTTTGGAGACCCAGTACTTC
CASSVEQGLETQYF
>TRBV7-9|TRBD1|TRBJ1-1|NA
TGTGCCAGCAGTAAGGGGCCGGGCAGGGGGACCACTGAAGCTTTCTTT
CASSKGPGRGTTEAFF